This entry concerns a single T cell receptor (beta chain). What it binds is unknown. A much larger clonotype is one base distant, so this may be a read error. The CDR3 has 18 residues. The data originate from a study of molecular identifiers for immune sequencing clone quantification. CD8+CD4-CCR7+CD45RA+ sorting gave the naive CD8 T cells. Study observations and caveats: Over 97% of CMV-specific effector molecules, but under 1% of naive ones, were in clones above 20 copies.

TCRdb ran MiXCR on the PCR reads and lists one entry per CDR3 protein. The sample yields around 65,000 distinct CDR3 sequences, about 18% seen once. The sample consisted of naive CD8+ T cells from blood, with Jurkat cell RNA spiked in. The subset: FACS-sorted CD8+CD4-CCR7+CD45RA+ naive T cells. The chain carries TRBV5-3 and TRBJ2-7, with 10 bases lining up with TRBD2. TRBV5-3 is an open reading frame whose function is uncertain. The sequence came from a human donor in good health. Some libraries in this study had Jurkat cell RNA spiked in. The CDR3 bases are TGTGCCAGCAGCCAATCCGGGGCCGGGCTAGCGGGAGAGTACGGGCAGTACTTC. This translates into CASSQSGAGLAGEYGQYF.